This T cell receptor beta chain was sequenced for a study of PD-1 blockade in mismatch repair-deficient tumors. This CDR3 is 15 amino acids long. The V and J ends lost 7 bases and 1 base respectively, with 15 bases between them. CDR1 is MNHEY and CDR2 is SMNVEV in the germline V gene (reference sequence). The time point here: 10-day in vitro stimulation with candidate neoantigen peptide 2. A roughly ten-day in vitro culture was run per each of several reactive peptides. TCRdb's copy holds only in-frame clones and misses some; the assay was immunoSEQ multiplex PCR. The sample carries roughly 10,000 clones, approximately 86% recorded once. This clone was seen only a few times. Antigen specificity is unknown.

The rearrangement joins TRBV27 to TRBJ2-3, with D tentatively TRBD2 (7 bases). The TCR sequence derives from an adult with mismatch repair-deficient cancer. Sequences were derived from cells cultured in vitro, sampled from a patient treated with pembrolizumab. DNA for the CDR3: TGTGCCAGCATACCCGAGGGGGGGCGCACAGATACGCAGTATTTT. It encodes CASIPEGGRTDTQYF.